Given below is one T cell receptor beta chain in context. Its cognate antigen is unknown. The germline gives CDR1 SGHRS, CDR2 YFSETQ. CDR3 length equals 13 residues. V lost 4 bases and J 9 bases, leaving 16 bases between the germline ends. This record belongs to a study of regulatory T cells in long-lasting Graves disease. Study information: Antithyroid drugs had been given to newly diagnosed Graves' patients for under 3 months. Regarding the study as a whole: There was favoring of TRBV28, TRBJ1-2 and TRBJ2-5 in persistent disease.

Construction of TCR beta libraries relied on iRepertoire HTBI primers and on Arm-PCR targeting CDR3 regions. TCRdb called the multiplex PCR reads again in MiXCR, with one record for every CDR3 protein. Of a few hundred thousand distinct CDR3 sequences in the sample, under 20% were seen once. Regarding time point: newly diagnosed GD, antithyroid drugs for less than 3 months. Construction of the TCR library relied on RNA isolated from PBMCs. EDTA tubes held roughly 8.1 milliliters of peripheral blood from each patient. The same specimen was also included in a second study, on T cells in Graves' hyperthyroidism and ophthalmopathy. As that report states: The study enrolled patients aged 18 to 65 with newly diagnosed hyperthyroidism of under 2 months' duration.

This sequence joins TRBV5-1 and TRBJ2-5; no reliable D call. The source of this sequence is a woman aged 25-40 years with Graves disease. The specimen was peripheral blood mononuclear cells (PBMCs), collected at new diagnosis, from a patient treated with antithyroid drugs. In nucleotides, the CDR3 is TGCGCCAGCAGCGTGGACCCGAAACTGGCCCAGTACTTC. Protein: CASSVDPKLAQYF.